The entry below gives a single TCR beta chain sequence along with its context. This specimen comes from a study of blood T cell repertoires in COVID-19. About the research overall: Italy, Spain and the United States were the sources of the convalescent and acute COVID-19 samples. The analysed material was cDNA or gDNA that came from T cells, B-cell-depleted T cells, or PBMCs.

Profiling relied on immunoSEQ multiplex PCR, and the TCRdb table lists in-frame clones only, not all of them. The data show about 380,000 clones, more than 70% seen once. Assignments of participants to cohorts depended upon their own reported clinical history. Germline loops: CDR1 SEHNR, CDR2 FQNEAQ (reference sequence). This CDR3 has 13 amino acids. Trimming stripped 3 bases from V and 3 bases from J, with 6 bases between. Sample: PBMCs or T cells enriched from blood (not recorded which). The chain is built from TRBV7-9 and TRBJ1-3, with D hard to call. The clonotype was recovered from a woman aged 18-29 years who had recovered from COVID-19. The CDR3: CASSFWSGNTIYF. The CDR3 region has the DNA TGTGCCAGCAGCTTCTGGAGTGGAAACACCATATATTTT.